Many counts were recorded for the clone carrying this T cell receptor beta chain. Its matching antigen is unknown. This record belongs to a study of T cells in Graves' hyperthyroidism and ophthalmopathy. It was RNA transcripts that yielded the amplified TCR beta CDR3 regions. During a first-round RT-PCR of the TCR CDR3, the HTBI primer set was used. In TCRdb, the multiplex PCR reads were re-called with MiXCR into one record per CDR3 protein. The sample contains around 200,000 distinct CDR3 sequences, about 15% of which appear only once. Germline loops: CDR1 MNHNY, CDR2 SVGAGI (reference sequence). This CDR3 contains 17 residues. V lost 2 bases to trimming and J lost 4 bases, with 20 bases between them. Findings and limits, study-wide: Most thyroid clonotypes with frequency above 0.001 were detected in blood.

Disease duration under 2 months; hyperthyroidism patients were aged 18 to 65. A patient was excluded if there was uncontrolled infection, other autoimmune disease, pregnancy or lactation. The specimen sequenced was blood. This TCR was recovered from a woman aged 50 to 65 with Graves' hyperthyroidism. The chain has TRBV6-6 and TRBJ1-2; the D gene is possibly TRBD1 (6 bases). For the CDR3, the DNA is TGTGCCAGCAGTTACGATTCGGTACAGGGCCAAATCTATGGCTACACCTTC. Protein sequence: CASSYDSVQGQIYGYTF.